The rows below give T cell receptor beta chains drawn from one sample of a study of blood T cell repertoires in COVID-19. Sequencing was performed with immunoSEQ multiplex PCR; in TCRdb, only in-frame clones are kept and a portion is missing. There are 50,000 to 65,000 clones in the sample; more than 85% occur only once, and under 1.3% lies in the top ten. Sequenced: peripheral blood. The receptors derive from a man in his 70s with acute or convalescent COVID-19. Each CDR3 is given with its conserved first and last residue. Fields, in order: J gene, D gene, V gene, CDR3 DNA, CDR3 protein. The D gene is left open where the match is weak.

TRBJ1-1 NA TRBV11-2 TGTGCCAGCAGCCCCACCCCACAGGACACTGAAGCTTTCTTT CASSPTPQDTEAFF
TRBJ2-2 NA TRBV27 TGTGCCAGCAAAAACAGTAGGAACACCGGGGAGCTGTTTTTT CASKNSRNTGELFF
TRBJ2-5 TRBD1 TRBV15 TGTGCCACCAGCAGAGGGGGACGGCCGGGACAGGGGCGGGAGACCCAGTACTTC CATSRGGRPGQGRETQYF
TRBJ2-5 TRBD2 TRBV19 TGTGCCAGTAGTATAGGACTAGCGGGGAGCTTTGGGACCCAGTACTTC CASSIGLAGSFGTQYF
TRBJ2-7 TRBD1 TRBV18 TGTGCCAGCTCACCCCAAAAGGGACAGACCTACGAGCAGTACTTC CASSPQKGQTYEQYF
TRBJ1-6 NA TRBV18 TGTGCCAGCTCACCGGTCGCCCAGACAAATTCACCCCTCCACTTT CASSPVAQTNSPLHF
TRBJ2-2 TRBD2 TRBV6-1 TGTGCCAGCAGTGAAGCTTGGACTAGCGGGTACGGGGAGCTGTTTTTT CASSEAWTSGYGELFF
TRBJ1-2 TRBD1 TRBV18 TGTGCCAGCTCACCAGGACAGGGCTATGGCTACACCTTC CASSPGQGYGYTF
TRBJ2-1 NA TRBV18 TGTGCCAGCTCAAAAAACGGAGACAATGAGCAGTTCTTC CASSKNGDNEQFF
TRBJ1-1 NA TRBV3-1/TRBV3-2 TGTGCCAGCAGCCAAGCCGTTTTGGGGGCCACTGAAGCTTTCTTT CASSQAVLGATEAFF